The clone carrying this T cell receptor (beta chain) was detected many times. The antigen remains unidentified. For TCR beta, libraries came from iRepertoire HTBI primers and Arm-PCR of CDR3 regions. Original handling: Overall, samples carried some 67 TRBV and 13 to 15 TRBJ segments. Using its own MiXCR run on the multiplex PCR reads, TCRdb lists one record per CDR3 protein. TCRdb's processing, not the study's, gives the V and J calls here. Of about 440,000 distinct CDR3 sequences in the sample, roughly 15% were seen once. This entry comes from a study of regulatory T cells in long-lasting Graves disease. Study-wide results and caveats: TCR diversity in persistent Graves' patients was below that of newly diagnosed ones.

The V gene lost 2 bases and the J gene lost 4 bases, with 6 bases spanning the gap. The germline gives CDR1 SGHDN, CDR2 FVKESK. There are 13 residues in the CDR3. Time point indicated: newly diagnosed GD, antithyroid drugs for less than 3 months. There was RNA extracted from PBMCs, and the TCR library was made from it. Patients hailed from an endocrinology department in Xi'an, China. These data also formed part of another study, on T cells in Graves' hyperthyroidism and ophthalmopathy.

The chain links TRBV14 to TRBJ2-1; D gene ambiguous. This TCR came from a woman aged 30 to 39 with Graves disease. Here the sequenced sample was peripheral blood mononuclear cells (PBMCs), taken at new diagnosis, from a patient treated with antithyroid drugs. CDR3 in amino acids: CASSQLRYNEQFF. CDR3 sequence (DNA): TGTGCCAGCAGCCAATTGCGTTACAATGAGCAGTTCTTC.